This TCR beta chain appears in the sequencing data of a study of cytomegalovirus exposure and HLA in healthy donors. Study results and limitations: CMV serostatus was the sole immune exposure data available. After further analysis at a later stage, some 15,000 TCR beta sequences were associated with HLA alleles at 0.05 false discovery rate.

Samples came from healthy bone marrow donors. The PCR employed 60 Vbeta primers together with 13 Jbeta primers. Original analysis: Later, an analysis found tens of millions of unique TCR beta chains, and about 10 million of these were shared. TCRdb's table, derived via immunoSEQ multiplex PCR, lists solely in-frame clones and lacks some. V, J and clone size reflect that table, while D and trimming were determined from the DNA. The table shows about 280,000 clones, with 70% to 90% occurring only once. Remarks on this clone: Its antigen remains unknown.

Per germline, CDR1 SGHVS and CDR2 FQNEAQ. The CDR3 has 14 amino acids. J was trimmed by 5 bases and V by 6 bases; bases with no gene match: 9. The rearrangement uses TRBV7-8 and TRBJ2-7; 8 positions agree with TRBD2. The source is a woman aged 18-29 years in good health and CMV-seronegative. The specimen was PBMCs. CDR3 sequence (DNA): TGTGCCAGCAGTCTCGGGGGGGCACAGGACGAGCAGTACTTC. Translation: CASSLGGAQDEQYF.